The T cell receptor (beta chain) under discussion was sequenced for a study of T cell repertoires in cytomegalovirus infection. Findings and caveats of the study: HLA-C-restricted, CMV-specific TCR beta clonotypes were dominant ex vivo.

Each CDR3 protein is one row after TCRdb ran MiXCR on the reads. This table has approximately 500,000 distinct CDR3 sequences, approximately 16% appearing once. The germline V gene encodes CDR1 SGHKS and CDR2 YYEKEE (reference sequence). The CDR3 is 15 residues long. Trimming pared 1 base from V and 4 bases from J, leaving 12 bases between. As to this clonotype: The antigen is undetermined.

The origin of this receptor is a human donor in good health (CMV status not recorded). Some clones in this sample may be carry-over from other donors' samples. Material for sequencing was CD8+ T cells from PBMCs. The J gene is TRBJ1-5, the V gene TRBV5-5; TRBD1 might be the D (6 bases). CDR3 protein: CASSLSVRGNQPQHF. The CDR3 DNA sequence: TGTGCCAGCAGCTTGAGCGTTAGGGGGAATCAGCCCCAGCATTTT. Full variable domain (rest looked up from reference TRBV5-5 and TRBJ1-5): DAGVTQSPTHLIKTRGQQVTLRCSPISGHKSVSWYQQVLGQGPQFIFQYYEKEERGRGNFPDRFSARQFPNYSSELNVNALLLGDSALYLCASSLSVRGNQPQHFGDGTRLSIL.